Listed below are T cell receptor beta chains from one sample, sequenced in a study of sequential checkpoint blockade in melanoma. TCRdb's copy holds only in-frame clones and misses some; the assay was immunoSEQ multiplex PCR. The repertoire holds some 12,000 clones, with roughly 79% as singletons. Sequencing used CD8+ T cells sorted from blood (inferred from file names), obtained from a patient given nivolumab and ipilimumab in sequence. The receptors derive from a human donor with melanoma. Each CDR3 is given with its conserved first and last residue. A D gene is named only where the DNA matches it firmly. Some rows have no size entry. The others give once, few or many, or a class for an expanded clone.

V gene: TRBV19
J gene: TRBJ2-3
clone size: NA
D gene: TRBD1
CDR3 DNA: TGTGCCAGTAGTATAGTTGGGACAGGCACAGATACGCAGTATTTT
CDR3 protein: CASSIVGTGTDTQYF

V gene: TRBV27
J gene: TRBJ1-1
clone size: NA
D gene: NA
CDR3 DNA: TGTGCCAGCAGTTTCGGCAGGGGTGCGACTGAAGCTTTCTTT
CDR3 protein: CASSFGRGATEAFF

V gene: TRBV5-6
J gene: TRBJ2-3
clone size: NA
D gene: TRBD1
CDR3 DNA: TGTGCCAGCAGCCAGGGACAGGGGACAGATACGCAGTATTTT
CDR3 protein: CASSQGQGTDTQYF

V gene: TRBV14
J gene: TRBJ1-3
clone size: NA
D gene: NA
CDR3 DNA: TGTGCCAGCAGCCAAGTGCAGGTTCCCCCTGGAAACACCATATATTTT
CDR3 protein: CASSQVQVPPGNTIYF

V gene: TRBV18
J gene: TRBJ2-7
clone size: NA
D gene: NA
CDR3 DNA: TGTGCCAGCTCACCACCGACTGACTACGAGCAGTACTTC
CDR3 protein: CASSPPTDYEQYF

V gene: TRBV6-4
J gene: TRBJ2-1
clone size: medium-sized
D gene: NA
CDR3 DNA: TGTGCCAGCAGTGCCCTACTACACAATGAGCAGTTCTTC
CDR3 protein: CASSALLHNEQFF

V gene: TRBV7-9
J gene: TRBJ2-5
clone size: NA
D gene: NA
CDR3 DNA: TGTGCCAGCAGCTTATCCCTAACCGAGACCCAGTACTTC
CDR3 protein: CASSLSLTETQYF

V gene: TRBV27
J gene: TRBJ2-2
clone size: few
D gene: NA
CDR3 DNA: TGTGCCAGCAGTTTAAATCCGACCGGGGAGCTGTTTTTT
CDR3 protein: CASSLNPTGELFF

V gene: TRBV15
J gene: TRBJ2-1
clone size: NA
D gene: TRBD2
CDR3 DNA: TGTGCCACCAGCAGAGTAGCGGGAGGCTCCTACAATGAGCAGTTCTTC
CDR3 protein: CATSRVAGGSYNEQFF

V gene: TRBV4-1
J gene: TRBJ2-7
clone size: NA
D gene: TRBD1
CDR3 DNA: TGCGCCAGCAGCCAATTGGGACAGACCTACGAGCAGTACTTC
CDR3 protein: CASSQLGQTYEQYF

V gene: TRBV19
J gene: TRBJ1-5
clone size: NA
D gene: TRBD1
CDR3 DNA: TGTGCCAGTAGTTTTCGGACAGGGTTGCCCAATCAGCCCCAGCATTTT
CDR3 protein: CASSFRTGLPNQPQHF

V gene: TRBV19
J gene: TRBJ2-7
clone size: NA
D gene: NA
CDR3 DNA: TGTGCCAGTAGTACGGGACACTCCTACGAGCAGTACTTC
CDR3 protein: CASSTGHSYEQYF

V gene: TRBV7-2
J gene: TRBJ2-1
clone size: NA
D gene: TRBD2
CDR3 DNA: TGTGCCAGCAGCTTCAGTGAGCGGGGGGGCCGGGGTGAGCAGTTCTTC
CDR3 protein: CASSFSERGGRGEQFF

V gene: TRBV5-6
J gene: TRBJ2-7
clone size: NA
D gene: TRBD1
CDR3 DNA: TGTGCCAGCAGCCTCTACCGACAGGGGGCGACCTCCTACGAGCAGTACTTC
CDR3 protein: CASSLYRQGATSYEQYF

V gene: TRBV4-3
J gene: TRBJ2-2
clone size: NA
D gene: TRBD2
CDR3 DNA: TGCGCCAGCAGCCAAGATAACGGACTAGCGGGAACCGGGGAGCTGTTTTTT
CDR3 protein: CASSQDNGLAGTGELFF

V gene: TRBV19
J gene: TRBJ1-5
clone size: NA
D gene: NA
CDR3 DNA: TGTGCCAGTAGTATAATCGGGGAGTTATCCAATCAGCCCCAGCATTTT
CDR3 protein: CASSIIGELSNQPQHF

V gene: TRBV2
J gene: TRBJ2-3
clone size: once
D gene: NA
CDR3 DNA: TGTGCCAGCCGAACCCCAACTAGTCATCGAGCAGATACGCAGTATTTT
CDR3 protein: CASRTPTSHRADTQYF

V gene: TRBV6-1
J gene: TRBJ2-7
clone size: few
D gene: NA
CDR3 DNA: TGTGCCAGCAGTGAACCAATCACCCTCTCCTACGAGCAGTACTTC
CDR3 protein: CASSEPITLSYEQYF

V gene: TRBV9
J gene: TRBJ2-7
clone size: NA
D gene: NA
CDR3 DNA: TGTGCCAGCAGCGTAGGGCAGGCCAACTCCTACGAGCAGTACTTC
CDR3 protein: CASSVGQANSYEQYF

V gene: TRBV4-2
J gene: TRBJ2-7
clone size: NA
D gene: TRBD2
CDR3 DNA: TGTGCCAGCAGCCAAGATCCGGCGGGAGGCTCCTACGAGCAGTACTTC
CDR3 protein: CASSQDPAGGSYEQYF

V gene: TRBV30
J gene: TRBJ2-1
clone size: NA
D gene: NA
CDR3 DNA: TGTGCCTGGAGTGTTGGTAGCGCAGACAATGAGCAGTTCTTC
CDR3 protein: CAWSVGSADNEQFF

V gene: TRBV7-9
J gene: TRBJ2-7
clone size: NA
D gene: TRBD1
CDR3 DNA: TGTGCCAGCAGCCCCAGACAGGGCCAAACCTACGAGCAGTACTTC
CDR3 protein: CASSPRQGQTYEQYF

V gene: TRBV9
J gene: TRBJ2-7
clone size: NA
D gene: TRBD2
CDR3 DNA: TGTGCCAGCAGCGTAGGGGGGACTAGCTCCTACGAGCAGTACTTC
CDR3 protein: CASSVGGTSSYEQYF

V gene: TRBV9
J gene: TRBJ1-1
clone size: medium-sized
D gene: TRBD1
CDR3 DNA: TGTGCCAGCAGCGTAGGAGGGGGACAGGGGCTAGCGAACACTGAAGCTTTCTTT
CDR3 protein: CASSVGGGQGLANTEAFF

V gene: TRBV7-9
J gene: TRBJ1-5
clone size: NA
D gene: TRBD1
CDR3 DNA: TGTGCCAGCAGCTCGAACAGGGGGCATCAGCCCCAGCATTTT
CDR3 protein: CASSSNRGHQPQHF

V gene: TRBV5-6
J gene: TRBJ2-3
clone size: once
D gene: NA
CDR3 DNA: TGTGCCAGCAGCTTGGAAGCAGGGGTTACGGATTTT
CDR3 protein: CASSLEAGVTDF

V gene: TRBV4-1
J gene: TRBJ1-5
clone size: once
D gene: TRBD1
CDR3 DNA: TGCGCCAGCAGCCATCAAGGGGGCAGGGCGGTTCAGCCCCAGCATTTT
CDR3 protein: CASSHQGGRAVQPQHF

V gene: TRBV10-1
J gene: TRBJ1-5
clone size: NA
D gene: TRBD1
CDR3 DNA: TGCGCCAGCAGGAACAGGGGGCATAGCAATCAGCCCCAGCATTTT
CDR3 protein: CASRNRGHSNQPQHF

V gene: TRBV13
J gene: TRBJ2-1
clone size: once
D gene: NA
CDR3 DNA: TGTGCCAGCAGCGGCGGGACAGAGGGTGAGCAGTTCTTC
CDR3 protein: CASSGGTEGEQFF

V gene: TRBV30
J gene: TRBJ2-3
clone size: NA
D gene: TRBD2
CDR3 DNA: TGTGCCTGGGCCCCCCTAGCGGGGGGGACAGATACGCAGTATTTT
CDR3 protein: CAWAPLAGGTDTQYF

V gene: TRBV11-2
J gene: TRBJ2-3
clone size: NA
D gene: TRBD2
CDR3 DNA: TGTGCCAGCAGCTTCGGACTAGGTCCAGATACGCAGTATTTT
CDR3 protein: CASSFGLGPDTQYF

V gene: TRBV29-1
J gene: TRBJ2-7
clone size: NA
D gene: NA
CDR3 DNA: TGCAGCGTTGAGAGGGAAAGCTACGAGCAGTACTTC
CDR3 protein: CSVERESYEQYF

V gene: TRBV30
J gene: TRBJ2-7
clone size: NA
D gene: TRBD1
CDR3 DNA: TGTGCGACGGACAGGATAACCTACGAGCAGTACTTC
CDR3 protein: CATDRITYEQYF

V gene: TRBV5-1
J gene: TRBJ2-7
clone size: medium-sized
D gene: TRBD1
CDR3 DNA: TGCGCCAGCAGCTTGGGAAACGTAAACTTAAAGGGACAGGGGGCCTTCGAGCAGTACTTC
CDR3 protein: CASSLGNVNLKGQGAFEQYF

V gene: TRBV11-1
J gene: TRBJ2-7
clone size: NA
D gene: TRBD1
CDR3 DNA: TGTGCCAGCAGCTTATGGGCAGGGGGCCAAAACGAGCAGTACTTC
CDR3 protein: CASSLWAGGQNEQYF

V gene: TRBV6-1
J gene: TRBJ2-5
clone size: NA
D gene: TRBD1
CDR3 DNA: TGTGCCAGCAGTGAACAGACAGGGGGACAAGAGACCCAGTACTTC
CDR3 protein: CASSEQTGGQETQYF

V gene: TRBV27
J gene: TRBJ2-3
clone size: few
D gene: TRBD1
CDR3 DNA: TGTGCCAGCAGCCCGGGGACAGGGGTTTCAGATACGCAGTATTTT
CDR3 protein: CASSPGTGVSDTQYF

V gene: TRBV7-7
J gene: TRBJ2-7
clone size: NA
D gene: TRBD1
CDR3 DNA: TGTGCCAGCAGCTTAGGGGTGGTCGGGACAGCGAACGAGCAGTACTTC
CDR3 protein: CASSLGVVGTANEQYF

V gene: TRBV19
J gene: TRBJ1-1
clone size: once
D gene: NA
CDR3 DNA: TGTGCCAGTAGTTGGTCCCAGGAATCGGGGTCTGAAGCTTTCTTT
CDR3 protein: CASSWSQESGSEAFF

V gene: TRBV19
J gene: TRBJ1-3
clone size: NA
D gene: NA
CDR3 DNA: TGTGCCAGTAGTATACTGCCGAGCTCTGGAAACACCATATATTTT
CDR3 protein: CASSILPSSGNTIYF

V gene: TRBV10-3
J gene: TRBJ1-5
clone size: NA
D gene: NA
CDR3 DNA: TGTGCCATCAGTGAAGGAGGGAACCAGCCCCAGCATTTT
CDR3 protein: CAISEGGNQPQHF

V gene: TRBV4-1
J gene: TRBJ2-7
clone size: NA
D gene: TRBD2
CDR3 DNA: TGCGCCAGCAGCCCCGGACTAGCGGGGGCTTCCTACGAGCAGTACTTC
CDR3 protein: CASSPGLAGASYEQYF

V gene: TRBV27
J gene: TRBJ1-2
clone size: NA
D gene: NA
CDR3 DNA: TGTGCCAGCAGTTTAGGCAGTTACTATGGCTACACCTTC
CDR3 protein: CASSLGSYYGYTF

V gene: TRBV9
J gene: TRBJ1-2
clone size: NA
D gene: NA
CDR3 DNA: TGTGCCAGTAGAGGGGGACGCGGCTACACCTTC
CDR3 protein: CASRGGRGYTF

V gene: TRBV7-3
J gene: TRBJ2-1
clone size: NA
D gene: TRBD2
CDR3 DNA: TGTGCCAGCAGCACCTCTAGCGGGAGTTCTGAGCAGTTCTTC
CDR3 protein: CASSTSSGSSEQFF

V gene: TRBV28
J gene: TRBJ1-5
clone size: NA
D gene: NA
CDR3 DNA: TGTGCCAGCAGTTTGCTTGGAGAGTGGGGCAATCAGCCCCAGCATTTT
CDR3 protein: CASSLLGEWGNQPQHF

V gene: TRBV11-2
J gene: TRBJ2-7
clone size: NA
D gene: NA
CDR3 DNA: TGTGCCAGCAGCTCACTAACCTACGAGCAGTACTTC
CDR3 protein: CASSSLTYEQYF

V gene: TRBV29-1
J gene: TRBJ2-2
clone size: NA
D gene: TRBD1
CDR3 DNA: TGCAGCGTGGCGCCGGCCGACAGGGACGCCGGGGAGCTGTTTTTT
CDR3 protein: CSVAPADRDAGELFF

V gene: TRBV7-2
J gene: TRBJ1-5
clone size: few
D gene: NA
CDR3 DNA: TGTGCCAGCAGCTTAGAACACAATCAGCCCCAGCATTTT
CDR3 protein: CASSLEHNQPQHF

V gene: TRBV5-6
J gene: TRBJ1-1
clone size: NA
D gene: NA
CDR3 DNA: TGTGCCAGCAGCTTGGCGCTGACAGAGTTGAACACTGAAGCTTTCTTT
CDR3 protein: CASSLALTELNTEAFF

V gene: TRBV9
J gene: TRBJ2-1
clone size: NA
D gene: NA
CDR3 DNA: TGTGCCAGCAGCGTAGTCCTCAATGAGCAGTTCTTC
CDR3 protein: CASSVVLNEQFF